Below are 20 T cell receptor beta chains sequenced from a single sample in a study of shared clonotypes between healthy human individuals. Positive CCR7 selection of CD45RO-negative cells yielded the naive CD8 cells, and terminally differentiated effector memory CD45RA+ cells were excluded. The repertoire was sequenced with immunoSEQ multiplex PCR; TCRdb's copy has only in-frame clones and lacks some. The sample lists under 1 million clones, 92% seen once, with approximately 25% in the top ten. The sequencing input was naive CD8+ T cells sorted from blood. The receptors come from a man aged 25 to 45 in good health.

This chain links TRBV13 with TRBJ1-2; 7 bases match TRBD1. This CDR3 spans 15 amino acids. Looked up from germline, CDR1 is PRHDT and CDR2 is FYEKMQ (reference sequence). J gave up 6 bases and V 3 bases, and 10 bases lay outside the gene matches. The CDR3 spells CASSFRQGTVDGYTF. DNA for the CDR3: TGTGCCAGCAGCTTCCGACAGGGCACAGTCGATGGCTACACCTTC.

The gene calls are TRBV7-9 and TRBJ2-7, with 10 nucleotides matching TRBD2. The CDR3 has 14 amino acids. The germline CDR1 and CDR2 sequences are SEHNR and FQNEAQ (reference sequence). V shed 4 bases and J 3 bases; nucleotides not matched to a gene: 3. CDR3 amino acids: CASSWTSGDYEQYF. The CDR3 DNA sequence: TGTGCCAGCAGCTGGACTAGCGGAGACTACGAGCAGTACTTC.

The chain joins TRBV19 to TRBJ2-7, with 9 bases aligning to TRBD1. The CDR3 loop spans 17 amino acids. V lost 0 bases and J lost 0; bases outside the gene matches: 6. Per germline, CDR1 LNHDA and CDR2 SQIVND (reference sequence). The CDR3 DNA reads TGTGCCAGTAGTATAGATATCGGGACAGGGAGCTCCTACGAGCAGTACTTC. The encoded protein is CASSIDIGTGSSYEQYF.

The V call is TRBV25-1, the J call TRBJ1-3, with D possibly being TRBD1 (6 bases). The DNA matches TRBJ2-2 better at its end, which makes the J call doubtful. The CDR3 totals 13 residues. Germline CDR1 reads MGHDK; CDR2 reads SYGVNS. This chain's CDR3 is CASSPGTTGELFF. As DNA, the CDR3 is TGTGCCAGCAGTCCCGGGACAACCGGGGAGCTGTTTTTT.

The chain links TRBV29-1 to TRBJ2-3, with a tentative D call TRBD2 (6 bases). Trimming stripped 4 bases from V and 3 bases from J, with 20 bases between. Germline loops: CDR1 SQVTM, CDR2 ANQGSEA. The CDR3 sequence is 16 residues long. CDR3 bases: TGCAGCGTTGGGGGCGGGGAGGCCAAAGGTACAGATACGCAGTATTTT. Translated: CSVGGGEAKGTDTQYF.

The CDR3: CASSYLTSGNYEQYF. The CDR3 nucleotides read TGTGCCAGCAGTTACCTGACTAGCGGGAACTACGAGCAGTACTTC. The chain is built from TRBV6-5 and TRBJ2-7; 11 bases fit TRBD2. Germline loops: CDR1 MNHEY, CDR2 SVGAGI. CDR3 size: 15 residues. J was trimmed by 3 bases and V by 2 bases; bases with no gene match: 3.

The rearrangement links TRBV7-9 to TRBJ2-7; D is tentatively TRBD1 or TRBD2 (5 bases each). This CDR3 spans 15 amino acids. Trimming took off 3 bases at V and 1 base at J, with 13 bases between the two ends. CDR1 and CDR2 from the germline V gene are SEHNR and FQNEAQ (reference sequence). The CDR3 DNA follows: TGTGCCAGCAGCTTCCACCGGGACGGGTCCTACGAGCAGTACTTC. The encoded protein is CASSFHRDGSYEQYF. The full variable domain, in which reference TRBV7-9 and TRBJ2-7 provide the parts outside the CDR3, is DTGVSQNPRHKITKRGQNVTFRCDPISEHNRLYWYRQTLGQGPEFLTYFQNEAQLEKSRLLSDRFSAERPKGSFSTLEIQRTEQGDSAMYLCASSFHRDGSYEQYFGPGTRLTVT.

J is TRBJ2-7 and V is TRBV28; 7 nucleotides agree with TRBD2. Germline V gene lookup returns CDR1 MDHEN and CDR2 SYDVKM. V lost 4 bases to trimming and J lost 3 bases; unmatched junction nucleotides: 6. The CDR3 length is 14 residues. The CDR3: CASSSRERVYEQYF. The CDR3 DNA reads as TGTGCCAGCAGTTCGCGGGAGAGGGTCTACGAGCAGTACTTC.

The chain couples TRBV7-7 to TRBJ2-1, with D perhaps matching TRBD1 (6 bases). V lost 3 bases and J 7 bases, leaving 16 bases between the germline ends. Germline V gene sequence: CDR1 SSHAT, CDR2 FNYEAQ (reference sequence). CDR3 size: 15 residues. The CDR3 sequence: CASSFSTDRGNEQFF. CDR3 DNA sequence: TGTGCCAGCAGCTTCTCAACGGACAGAGGGAATGAGCAGTTCTTC.

The gene calls are TRBV28 and TRBJ2-1; TRBD2 agrees at 7 bases. Germline CDR1 MDHEN, CDR2 SYDVKM. Trimming at V came to 6 bases and at J to 8 bases, leaving 16 bases not matched to a gene. This CDR3 is built from 16 residues. The CDR3 loop reads CASSPIGGTTWDEQFF. The CDR3 coding sequence is TGTGCCAGCAGCCCTATCGGAGGGACTACGTGGGATGAGCAGTTCTTC.

This chain uses TRBV6-6 with TRBJ2-5; no clear D gene. This CDR3 is 14 amino acids long. Trimming stripped 7 bases from V and 2 bases from J, with 14 bases between. Germline V gene data show CDR1 as MNHNY and CDR2 as SVGAGI (reference sequence). The CDR3, as DNA: TGTGCCAGCACCCTAGGAGAAGGGCAAGAGACCCAGTACTTC. Translation: CASTLGEGQETQYF.

The rearrangement uses TRBV28 and TRBJ2-1; no definite D call. Trimming removed 1 base from V and 7 bases from J, with 8 bases in between. Per germline, CDR1 MDHEN and CDR2 SYDVKM. The CDR3 loop spans 13 amino acids. DNA of the CDR3: TGTGCCAGCAGTTTATCGAATGGGAATGAGCAGTTCTTC. This translates into CASSLSNGNEQFF.

The J gene is TRBJ2-2, the V gene TRBV6-1, with D tentatively TRBD1 or TRBD2 (5 bases each). The CDR3 has 16 amino acids. Germline V gene lookup returns CDR1 MNHNS and CDR2 SASEGT. Trimming removed 4 bases at V and 2 bases at J, with 14 bases between. Here the CDR3 DNA reads TGTGCCAGCAGTGGGGACGTTGGGGGAAACACCGGGGAGCTGTTTTTT. It translates to CASSGDVGGNTGELFF.

V is TRBV4-2 and J is TRBJ2-3, with D uncertain. This CDR3 is built from 14 residues. From germline, CDR1 is LGHNA and CDR2 YNFKEQ. The germline V and J ends were trimmed by 2 bases and 2 bases, with 8 bases remaining between them. CDR3 region: CASSQPGFTDTQYF. The CDR3 nucleotides are TGTGCCAGCAGCCAACCTGGGTTCACAGATACGCAGTATTTT.

The chain uses TRBV9 and TRBJ1-1, with D perhaps matching TRBD1 (5 bases). Germline values: CDR1 SGDLS, CDR2 YYNGEE. The CDR3 length is 15 residues. With 3 bases removed from V and 1 base from J, the gap between germline ends came to 13 bases. CDR3 region: CASSAGWGENTEAFF. CDR3 nucleotide sequence: TGTGCCAGCAGCGCGGGATGGGGGGAGAACACTGAAGCTTTCTTT.

The chain links TRBV9 to TRBJ2-5, with TRBD2 matching over 9 bases. Germline CDR1 and CDR2: SGDLS and YYNGEE. The CDR3 covers 14 residues. With 3 bases clipped from V and 5 bases from J, the junction kept 5 bases outside the gene matches. In nucleotides, the CDR3 is TGTGCCAGCAGCGGGGGACTAGCAACCGAGACCCAGTACTTC. Its translation is CASSGGLATETQYF.

This chain connects TRBV7-6 to TRBJ2-7, with a tentative D call TRBD2 (6 bases). Germline loops: CDR1 SGHVS, CDR2 FNYEAQ. This CDR3 has 13 amino acids. Trimming removed 3 bases at V and 3 bases at J, with 9 bases between. The CDR3 spells CASSFRESYEQYF. CDR3 bases: TGTGCCAGCAGCTTTCGGGAGAGCTACGAGCAGTACTTC. Supplemented by reference TRBV7-6 and TRBJ2-7, the full variable domain reads GAGVSQSPRYKVTKRGQDVALRCDPISGHVSLYWYRQALGQGPEFLTYFNYEAQQDKSGLPNDRFSAERPEGSISTLTIQRTEQRDSAMYRCASSFRESYEQYFGPGTRLTVT.

The chain employs TRBV18 and TRBJ2-2; maybe TRBD2 (5 bases). Germline V gives CDR1 KGHSH, CDR2 LQKENI. V dropped 3 bases and J dropped 5 bases, with 13 bases sitting between them. This CDR3 contains 15 residues. The CDR3 DNA follows: TGTGCCAGCTCACCTTCCGGGGAAGGGACCGGGGAGCTGTTTTTT. This codes for CASSPSGEGTGELFF.

This chain uses TRBV15 with TRBJ2-7; 8 bases line up with TRBD2. The CDR3 contains 15 residues. V was pared by 0 bases and J by 3 bases, with 4 bases of the junction left unmatched. CDR1 and CDR2 (germline): LNHNV, YYDKDF (reference sequence). This CDR3 is CATSRDRAGDYEQYF. The CDR3 nucleotides are TGTGCCACCAGCAGAGACCGAGCGGGGGACTACGAGCAGTACTTC.

The chain recombines TRBV7-9 with TRBJ2-5; D might be TRBD2 (6 bases). V dropped 3 bases and J dropped 0 bases, with 20 bases sitting between them. This CDR3 is built from 18 residues. The V gene's germline CDR1 is SEHNR and CDR2 FQNEAQ (reference sequence). The CDR3 reads CASSFSHPTLAYQETQYF. The DNA of the CDR3 is TGTGCCAGCAGCTTCTCGCACCCAACTCTAGCGTACCAAGAGACCCAGTACTTC.